This T cell receptor beta chain was obtained from a study of T cells in Graves' hyperthyroidism and ophthalmopathy. Germline V gene sequence: CDR1 SGHTS, CDR2 YDEGEE. The CDR3 is 15 amino acids. After removal of 0 bases from V and 4 bases from J, the junction contained 4 bases not matched to a gene. TCR beta CDR3 region amplification was performed from RNA transcripts. The HTBI set primed first-round TCR CDR3 RT-PCR. A single record per CDR3 protein comes from TCRdb applying MiXCR to the multiplex PCR reads. The sample comprises 350,000 or so distinct CDR3 sequences, around a sixth of which are singletons, and about 49% rests with the top ten.

The clonotype originates from a woman aged 50 to 60 with Graves' hyperthyroidism. Sequenced sample: blood. The chain uses TRBV5-8 and TRBJ2-7, with 10 bases identical to TRBD2. The CDR3 DNA reads TGTGCCAGCAGCTTGGCGGGACTAGCGATATACGAGCAGTACTTC. Protein product: CASSLAGLAIYEQYF.